This TCR beta chain was observed in a study of metastatic and nonmetastatic thyroid tumors. Each patient came to thyroid surgery without any prior treatment (of any kind). This clone was detected ten times or more. Via MiXCR, TCRdb re-called the PCR reads. The sample holds 45,000 to 60,000 clones; approximately 15% are singletons and the top ten take around 3%. There are 15 residues in the CDR3. V shed 6 bases and J 3 bases; nucleotides not matched to a gene: 9. The sequenced sample was blood. The clonotype originates from a female donor with papillary thyroid cancer or a benign thyroid nodule (not recorded which). Some clones in this sample may be carry-over from other donors' samples. This chain uses TRBV12-3 or TRBV12-4 with TRBJ1-2; the match to TRBD1 covers 8 bases. The CDR3 loop is CASSLTTGADYGYTF. The CDR3 coding sequence is TGTGCCAGCAGCCTCACGACAGGGGCAGACTATGGCTACACCTTC.